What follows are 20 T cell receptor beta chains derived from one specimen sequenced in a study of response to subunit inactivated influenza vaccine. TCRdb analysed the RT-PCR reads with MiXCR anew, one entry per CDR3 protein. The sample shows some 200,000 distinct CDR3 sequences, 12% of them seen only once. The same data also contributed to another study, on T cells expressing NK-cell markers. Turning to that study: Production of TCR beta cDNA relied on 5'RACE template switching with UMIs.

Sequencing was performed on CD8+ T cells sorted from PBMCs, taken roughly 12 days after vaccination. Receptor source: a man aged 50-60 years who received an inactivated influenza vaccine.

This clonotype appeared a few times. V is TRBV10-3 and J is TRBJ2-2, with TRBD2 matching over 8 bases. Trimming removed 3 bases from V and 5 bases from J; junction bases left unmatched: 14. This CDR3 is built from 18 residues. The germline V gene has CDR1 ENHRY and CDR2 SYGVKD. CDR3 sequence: CAISEIQAGAFGTGELFF. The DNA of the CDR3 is TGTGCCATCAGTGAAATACAAGCGGGGGCCTTCGGAACCGGGGAGCTGTTTTTT.

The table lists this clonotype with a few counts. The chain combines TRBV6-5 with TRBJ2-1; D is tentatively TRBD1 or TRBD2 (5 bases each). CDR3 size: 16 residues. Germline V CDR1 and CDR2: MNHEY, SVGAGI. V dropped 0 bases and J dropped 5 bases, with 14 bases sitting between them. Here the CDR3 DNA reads TGTGCCAGCAGTTACTCTTCCGGGACCTTTGACAATGAGCAGTTCTTC. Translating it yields CASSYSSGTFDNEQFF.

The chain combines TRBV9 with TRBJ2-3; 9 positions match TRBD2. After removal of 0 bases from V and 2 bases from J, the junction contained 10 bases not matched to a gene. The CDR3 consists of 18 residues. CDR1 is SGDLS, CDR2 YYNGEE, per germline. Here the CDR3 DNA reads TGTGCCAGCAGCGTAGCTTCCAGCGGGGGGCCGTTCACAGATACGCAGTATTTT. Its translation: CASSVASSGGPFTDTQYF.

The CDR3 nucleotides read TGCAGTGCTAGAGATCGGGACAGGGGTCCCACCGGGGAGCTGTTTTTT. Its translation is CSARDRDRGPTGELFF. The gene calls are TRBV20-1 and TRBJ2-2; 10 positions match TRBD1. The length of the CDR3 is 16 residues. V was clipped by 0 bases and J by 4 bases; unmatched bases: 5. Looked up from germline, CDR1 is DFQATT and CDR2 is SNEGSKA (reference sequence).

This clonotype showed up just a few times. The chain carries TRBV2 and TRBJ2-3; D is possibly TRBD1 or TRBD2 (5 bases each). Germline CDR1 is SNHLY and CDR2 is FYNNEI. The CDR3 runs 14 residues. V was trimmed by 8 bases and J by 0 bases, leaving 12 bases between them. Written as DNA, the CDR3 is TGTGCCAGCGGGGGACGACCGAGCACAGATACGCAGTATTTT. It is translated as CASGGRPSTDTQYF.

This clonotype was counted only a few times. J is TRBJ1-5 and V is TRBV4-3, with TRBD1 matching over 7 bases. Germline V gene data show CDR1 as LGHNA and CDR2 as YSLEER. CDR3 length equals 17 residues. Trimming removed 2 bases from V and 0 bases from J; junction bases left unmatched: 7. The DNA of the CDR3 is TGCGCCAGCAGCCAAAAAGTGGCAGGGGGTAGCAATCAGCCCCAGCATTTT. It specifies CASSQKVAGGSNQPQHF.

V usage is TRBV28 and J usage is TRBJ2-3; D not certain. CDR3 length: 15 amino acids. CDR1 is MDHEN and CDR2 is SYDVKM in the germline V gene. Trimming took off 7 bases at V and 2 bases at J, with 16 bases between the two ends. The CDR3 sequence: CASNTSPAYTDTQYF. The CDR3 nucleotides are TGTGCCAGCAACACATCACCGGCCTACACAGATACGCAGTATTTT.

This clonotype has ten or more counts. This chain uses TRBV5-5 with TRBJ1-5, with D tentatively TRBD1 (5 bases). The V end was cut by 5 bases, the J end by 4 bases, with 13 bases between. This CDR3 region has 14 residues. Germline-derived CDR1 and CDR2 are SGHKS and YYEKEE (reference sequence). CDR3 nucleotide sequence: TGTGCCAGCAGTCTTCCGGGACGTAATCAGCCCCAGCATTTT. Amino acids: CASSLPGRNQPQHF. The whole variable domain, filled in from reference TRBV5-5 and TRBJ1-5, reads DAGVTQSPTHLIKTRGQQVTLRCSPISGHKSVSWYQQVLGQGPQFIFQYYEKEERGRGNFPDRFSARQFPNYSSELNVNALLLGDSALYLCASSLPGRNQPQHFGDGTRLSIL.

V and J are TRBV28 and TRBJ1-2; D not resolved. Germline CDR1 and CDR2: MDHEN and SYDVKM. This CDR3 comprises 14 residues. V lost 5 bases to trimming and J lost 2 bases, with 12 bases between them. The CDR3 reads CASSPLTGNYGYTF. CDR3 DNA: TGTGCCAGCAGTCCGCTGACGGGAAACTATGGCTACACCTTC.

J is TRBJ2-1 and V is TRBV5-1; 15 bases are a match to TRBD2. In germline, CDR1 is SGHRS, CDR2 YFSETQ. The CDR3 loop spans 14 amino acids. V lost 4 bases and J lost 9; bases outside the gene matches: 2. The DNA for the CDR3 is TGCGCCAGCAGCGGGACTAGCGGGGGGATTGAGCAGTTCTTC. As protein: CASSGTSGGIEQFF.

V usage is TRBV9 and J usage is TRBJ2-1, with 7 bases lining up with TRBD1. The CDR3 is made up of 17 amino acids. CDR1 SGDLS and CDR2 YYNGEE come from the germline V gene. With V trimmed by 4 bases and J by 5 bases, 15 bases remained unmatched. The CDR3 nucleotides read TGTGCCAGCAGCCCCAAGAGGGGACAGAAAGGGGACAATGAGCAGTTCTTC. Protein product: CASSPKRGQKGDNEQFF.

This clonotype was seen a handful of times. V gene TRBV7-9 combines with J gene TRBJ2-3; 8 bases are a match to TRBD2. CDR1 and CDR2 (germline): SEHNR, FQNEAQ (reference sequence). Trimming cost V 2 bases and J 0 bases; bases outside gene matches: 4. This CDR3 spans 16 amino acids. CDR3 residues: CASSLFTSGSTDTQYF. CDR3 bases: TGTGCCAGCAGCTTATTTACTAGCGGAAGCACAGATACGCAGTATTTT.

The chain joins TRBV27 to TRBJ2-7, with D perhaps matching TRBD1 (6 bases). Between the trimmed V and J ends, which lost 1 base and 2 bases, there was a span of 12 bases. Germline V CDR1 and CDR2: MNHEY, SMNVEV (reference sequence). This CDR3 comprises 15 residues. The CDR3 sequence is CASSLFTGNTYEQYF. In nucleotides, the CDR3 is TGTGCCAGCAGTTTATTCACAGGGAATACCTACGAGCAGTACTTC.

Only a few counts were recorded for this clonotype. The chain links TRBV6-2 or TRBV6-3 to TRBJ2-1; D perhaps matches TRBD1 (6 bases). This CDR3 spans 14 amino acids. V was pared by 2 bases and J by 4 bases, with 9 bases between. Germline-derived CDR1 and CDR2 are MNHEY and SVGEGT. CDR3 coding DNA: TGTGCCAGCAGTTACGACAGGAGTTACAATGAGCAGTTCTTC. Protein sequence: CASSYDRSYNEQFF.

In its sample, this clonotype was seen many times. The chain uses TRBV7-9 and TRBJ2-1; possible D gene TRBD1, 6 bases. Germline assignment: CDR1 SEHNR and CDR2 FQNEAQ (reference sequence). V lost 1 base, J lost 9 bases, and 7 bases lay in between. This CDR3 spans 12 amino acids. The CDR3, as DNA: TGTGCCAGCAGCTTAGGAGGGGGTGAGCAGTTCTTC. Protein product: CASSLGGGEQFF. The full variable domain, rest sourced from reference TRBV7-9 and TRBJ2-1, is DTGVSQNPRHKITKRGQNVTFRCDPISEHNRLYWYRQTLGQGPEFLTYFQNEAQLEKSRLLSDRFSAERPKGSFSTLEIQRTEQGDSAMYLCASSLGGGEQFFGPGTRLTVL.

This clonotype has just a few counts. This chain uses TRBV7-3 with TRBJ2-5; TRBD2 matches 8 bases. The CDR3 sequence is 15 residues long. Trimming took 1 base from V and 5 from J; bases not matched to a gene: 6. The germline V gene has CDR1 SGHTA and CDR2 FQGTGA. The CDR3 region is CASSLNPGGLETQYF. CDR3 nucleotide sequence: TGTGCCAGCAGCTTAAACCCGGGAGGGCTGGAGACCCAGTACTTC.

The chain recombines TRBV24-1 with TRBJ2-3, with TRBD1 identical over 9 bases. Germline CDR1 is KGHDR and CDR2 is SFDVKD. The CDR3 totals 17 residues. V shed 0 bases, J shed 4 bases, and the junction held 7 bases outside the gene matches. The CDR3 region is CATSDLATGGLADTQYF. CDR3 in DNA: TGTGCCACCAGTGATTTGGCGACAGGGGGTTTAGCAGATACGCAGTATTTT.

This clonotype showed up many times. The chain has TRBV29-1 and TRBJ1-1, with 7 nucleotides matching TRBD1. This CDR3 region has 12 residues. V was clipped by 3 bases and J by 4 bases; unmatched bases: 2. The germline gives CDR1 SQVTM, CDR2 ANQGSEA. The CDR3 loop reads CSVEQGVTEAFF. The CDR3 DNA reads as TGCAGCGTTGAGCAGGGGGTCACTGAAGCTTTCTTT.

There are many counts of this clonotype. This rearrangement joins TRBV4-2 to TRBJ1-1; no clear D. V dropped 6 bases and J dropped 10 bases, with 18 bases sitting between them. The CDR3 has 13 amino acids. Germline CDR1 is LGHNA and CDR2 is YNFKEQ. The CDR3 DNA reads TGTGCCAGCAGGCCCACGGAAGGCATGGGAGCTTTCTTT. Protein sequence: CASRPTEGMGAFF.

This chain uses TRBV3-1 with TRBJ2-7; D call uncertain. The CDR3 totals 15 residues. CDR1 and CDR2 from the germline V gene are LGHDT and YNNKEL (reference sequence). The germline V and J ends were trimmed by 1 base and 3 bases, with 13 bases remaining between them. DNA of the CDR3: TGTGCCAGCAGCCAAGCTGAGAGAGTCCTCTACGAGCAGTACTTC. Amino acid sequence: CASSQAERVLYEQYF.